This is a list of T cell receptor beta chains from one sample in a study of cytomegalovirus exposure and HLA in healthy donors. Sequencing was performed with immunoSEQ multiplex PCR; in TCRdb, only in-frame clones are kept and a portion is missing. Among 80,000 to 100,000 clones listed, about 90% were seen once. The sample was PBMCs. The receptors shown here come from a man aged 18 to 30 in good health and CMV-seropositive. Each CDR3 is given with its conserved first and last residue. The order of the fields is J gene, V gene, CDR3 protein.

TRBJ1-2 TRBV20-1 CSARRQGGPIF
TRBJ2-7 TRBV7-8 CASSLRERGGPYEQYF
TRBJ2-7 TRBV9 CASSPRFEGYEQYF
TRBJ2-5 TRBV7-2 CASSRSLGPGETQYF
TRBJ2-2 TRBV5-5 CASSYGLAGNTGELFF
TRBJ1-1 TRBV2 CASSLQGVGTEAFF
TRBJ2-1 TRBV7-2 CASSLEQGKQFF
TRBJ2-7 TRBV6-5 CASSYSGLTYEQYF
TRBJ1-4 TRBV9 CASSPSGSATNEKLFF
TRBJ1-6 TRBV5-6 CASSLQNSPLHF